A single sample is the source of the 11 T cell receptor beta chains below, sequenced in a study of breast tumors, draining lymph nodes, adjacent tissues. The lymph nodes were axillary draining lymph nodes from breast cancer patients. TCRdb re-derived calls from the multiplex PCR reads in MiXCR, one entry per CDR3 protein. The sample contains fewer than 250,000 distinct CDR3 sequences, about 30% of which appear only once. Sample: axillary lymph node tissue. The receptors were sampled from a female donor with breast cancer. Some clones in this sample may be carry-over from other donors' samples.

This clonotype appeared many times. The chain employs TRBV7-2 and TRBJ2-1, with D possibly matching TRBD2 (6 bases). V lost 0 bases and J 2 bases, leaving 11 bases between the germline ends. CDR3 size: 16 residues. The germline V gene encodes CDR1 SGHTA and CDR2 FQGNSA. The CDR3 sequence: CASSLAPQRAYNEQFF. The CDR3 DNA follows: TGTGCCAGCAGCTTAGCCCCCCAGCGGGCCTACAATGAGCAGTTCTTC.

This clonotype appeared many times. This chain connects TRBV6-4 to TRBJ2-3; TRBD2 matches 10 bases. This CDR3 is built from 15 residues. V was clipped by 6 bases and J by 2 bases; unmatched bases: 5. Per germline, CDR1 MRHNA and CDR2 SNTAGT. CDR3 region: CASRDSGRPTDTQYF. The CDR3 DNA sequence: TGTGCCAGCAGAGATAGCGGGAGGCCCACAGATACGCAGTATTTT.

The rearrangement uses TRBV7-2 and TRBJ1-1, with TRBD1 matching over 7 bases. Germline V lookup: CDR1 SGHTA, CDR2 FQGNSA. The V gene end was trimmed by 5 bases and the J gene end by 1 base; junction bases not matched to a gene: 7. CDR3 length: 15 amino acids. CDR3 in DNA: TGTGCCAGCAGCCCCGAACAGGGGAGGAACACTGAAGCTTTCTTT. This translates into CASSPEQGRNTEAFF.

The rearrangement uses TRBV4-1 and TRBJ1-4, with 10 bases identical to TRBD1. Unmatched junction bases numbered 12, after V lost 9 bases and J lost 8 bases. The CDR3 loop spans 15 amino acids. The germline V gene encodes CDR1 MGHRA and CDR2 YSYEKL. The CDR3 DNA reads TGCGCCAGACATGGGGACAGGGGAGCGGGCGAAAAACTGTTTTTT. Encoded protein: CARHGDRGAGEKLFF.

V and J are TRBV29-1 and TRBJ2-1, with TRBD1 matching over 10 bases. Germline CDR1 SQVTM, CDR2 ANQGSEA. Germline trimming cut 7 bases from V and 7 bases from J; bases unmatched to any gene: 7. The CDR3 length is 13 residues. The CDR3 sequence: CSETGQGWNEQFF. CDR3 nucleotide sequence: TGCAGCGAAACGGGACAGGGGTGGAATGAGCAGTTCTTC.

This clonotype was seen only a few times. A much larger clone lies one base from this, so it may be a read error. The chain joins TRBV5-5 to TRBJ2-7; D possibly corresponds to TRBD2 (6 bases). The germline CDR1 and CDR2 sequences are SGHKS and YYEKEE (reference sequence). Trimming pared 5 bases from V and 3 bases from J, leaving 15 bases between. The CDR3 runs 14 residues. The CDR3 DNA follows: TGTGCCAGCAGACCTCGGAGGGCTGGCTACGAGCAGTACTTC. Amino acid sequence: CASRPRRAGYEQYF.

A remark on this clonotype: The conserved closing phenylalanine or tryptophan is absent in this CDR3, likely reflecting a read error. The chain links TRBV7-8 to TRBJ2-5; a weak D match, TRBD2 (7 bases). Germline V gene sequence: CDR1 SGHVS, CDR2 FQNEAQ. The CDR3 has 14 residues. V was pared by 4 bases and J by 5 bases, with 14 bases between. The CDR3 DNA follows: TGTGCCAGCAGCTCTTCGGGGGGCAGGGAGACCCAGTACCTC. Translating gives CASSSSGGRETQYL.

In regard to this clonotype: A much more abundant neighbour one base away suggests this may be a read error. The conserved phenylalanine or tryptophan is not found at the CDR3 terminus, so this likely reflects a read error. The chain has TRBV14 and TRBJ2-1; D unclear. This CDR3 comprises 13 residues. Germline-derived CDR1 and CDR2 are SGHDN and FVKESK. V was clipped by 4 bases and J by 9 bases, with 13 bases between them. CDR3 residues: CASSLHRYVEQFS. The CDR3 DNA is TGTGCCAGCAGCCTGCACCGTTACGTTGAGCAGTTCTCC.

To note about this clonotype: This may be a read error, as it is one base from a much larger clone. The chain joins TRBV6-1 to TRBJ2-7, with 7 nucleotides matching TRBD2. Germline trimming cut 5 bases from V and 4 bases from J; bases unmatched to any gene: 14. CDR3 length: 16 amino acids. Per the germline V gene, CDR1 is MNHNS and CDR2 is SASEGT. The DNA for the CDR3 is TGTGCCAGCAGTCAATTTGATTTGACTAGCTTATACGAGCAGTACTTC. This sequence encodes CASSQFDLTSLYEQYF.

With regard to this clonotype: A much larger clone sits a single nucleotide away, making a read error possible. The chain combines TRBV2 with TRBJ2-4; 8 bases match TRBD1. CDR1 and CDR2 from the germline V gene are SNHLY and FYNNEI. The CDR3 covers 16 residues. The CDR3 spells CAGSEGTGPAKNIQYF. CDR3 bases: TGTGCCGGCAGTGAAGGGACAGGACCCGCCAAAAACATTCAGTACTTC. The whole variable domain, filled in from reference TRBV2 and TRBJ2-4, reads EPEVTQTPSHQVTQMGQEVILRCVPISNHLYFYWYRQILGQKVEFLVSFYNNEISEKSEIFDDQFSVERPDGSNFTLKIRSTKLEDSAMYFCAGSEGTGPAKNIQYFGAGTRLSVL.

The chain is built from TRBV6-2 or TRBV6-3 and TRBJ2-2, with 7 bases identical to TRBD2. The CDR3 is 15 residues long. V was pared by 6 bases and J by 7 bases, with 11 bases of the junction left unmatched. Germline V gene lookup returns CDR1 MNHEY and CDR2 SVGEGT. The CDR3 nucleotides read TGTGCCAGCAGACCTGGACTAGTAGTTCTCGGGGAGCTGTTTTTT. This gives the protein CASRPGLVVLGELFF.